What follows is one TCR beta chain and its context. In germline, CDR1 is SQVTM, CDR2 ANQGSEA. Between the trimmed V and J ends, which lost 3 bases and 1 base, there was a span of 3 bases. The CDR3 length is 11 residues. Authors' processing steps: Scientists estimated how many nucleated cells there were by amplifying reference gene primers. Profiled with immunoSEQ multiplex PCR; TCRdb holds only in-frame clones, not every one. V and J calls and clone size are copied from that table; D and trimming were computed from the DNA. The sample yields roughly 190,000 clones, roughly 91% seen once. This entry belongs to a study of blood T cell repertoires in COVID-19. Across the whole study: Samples came from the United States, Italy and Spain, spanning acute and convalescent COVID-19. T cells, B-cell-depleted T cells, or PBMCs supplied cDNA or gDNA.

The rearrangement links TRBV29-1 to TRBJ1-1, with unresolved D. Material for sequencing was peripheral blood. The sequence came from a man aged 35 to 55 with active or convalescent COVID-19. The CDR3 spells CSVDGNTEAFF. For the CDR3, the DNA is TGCAGCGTTGACGGGAACACTGAAGCTTTCTTT. The whole variable domain, filled in from reference TRBV29-1 and TRBJ1-1, reads SAVISQKPSRDICQRGTSLTIQCQVDSQVTMMFWYRQQPGQSLTLIATANQGSEATYESGFVIDKFPISRPNLTFSTLTVSNMSPEDSSIYLCSVDGNTEAFFGQGTRLTVV.